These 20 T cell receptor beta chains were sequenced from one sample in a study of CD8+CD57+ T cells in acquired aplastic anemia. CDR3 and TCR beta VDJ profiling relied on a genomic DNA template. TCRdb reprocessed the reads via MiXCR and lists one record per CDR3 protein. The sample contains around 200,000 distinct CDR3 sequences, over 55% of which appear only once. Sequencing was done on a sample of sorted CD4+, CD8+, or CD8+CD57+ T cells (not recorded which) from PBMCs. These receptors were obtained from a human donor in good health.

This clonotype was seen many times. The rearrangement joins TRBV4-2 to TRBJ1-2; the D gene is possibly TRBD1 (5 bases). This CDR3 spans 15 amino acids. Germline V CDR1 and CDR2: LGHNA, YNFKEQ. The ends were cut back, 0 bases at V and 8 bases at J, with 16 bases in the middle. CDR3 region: CASSQDSGQLRGYTF. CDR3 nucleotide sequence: TGTGCCAGCAGCCAAGATTCAGGACAACTCCGAGGCTACACCTTC.

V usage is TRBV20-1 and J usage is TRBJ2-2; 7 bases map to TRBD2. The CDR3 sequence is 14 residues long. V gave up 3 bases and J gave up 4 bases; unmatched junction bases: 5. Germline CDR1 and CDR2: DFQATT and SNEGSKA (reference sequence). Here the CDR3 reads CSASKTSRTGELFF. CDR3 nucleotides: TGCAGTGCTAGCAAGACTAGCCGCACCGGGGAGCTGTTTTTT.

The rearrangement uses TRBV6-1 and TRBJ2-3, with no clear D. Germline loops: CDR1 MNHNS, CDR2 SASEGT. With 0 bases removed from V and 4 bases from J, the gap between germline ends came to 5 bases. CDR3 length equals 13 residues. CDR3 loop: CASSEAVPDTQYF. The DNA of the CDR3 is TGTGCCAGCAGTGAAGCTGTACCAGATACGCAGTATTTT.

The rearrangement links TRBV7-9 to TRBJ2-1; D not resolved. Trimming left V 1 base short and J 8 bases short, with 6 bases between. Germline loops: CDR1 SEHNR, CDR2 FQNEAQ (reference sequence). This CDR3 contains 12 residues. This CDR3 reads CASSLDSHEQFF. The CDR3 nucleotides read TGTGCCAGCAGCTTAGACAGTCATGAGCAGTTCTTC.

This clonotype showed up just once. DNA for the CDR3: TGCAGTGCTTACACAGGGGACAGGGAGAGCTACTACGAGCAGTACTTC. Translated: CSAYTGDRESYYEQYF. The V gene is TRBV20-1, the J gene TRBJ2-7, with 9 bases that match TRBD1. V was pared by 5 bases and J by 3 bases, with 14 bases of the junction left unmatched. The CDR3 is made up of 16 amino acids. Germline V gene sequence: CDR1 DFQATT, CDR2 SNEGSKA (reference sequence).

As DNA, the CDR3 is TGTGCCAGCTCACCGGGACAGGGGCCTGGCTACACCTTC. Its protein is CASSPGQGPGYTF. This chain joins TRBV18 and TRBJ1-2, with 10 bases lining up with TRBD1. Losses at the gene ends were 3 bases for V and 7 bases for J; bases not matched to a gene: 2. Germline-derived CDR1 and CDR2 are KGHSH and LQKENI. The CDR3 loop spans 13 amino acids.

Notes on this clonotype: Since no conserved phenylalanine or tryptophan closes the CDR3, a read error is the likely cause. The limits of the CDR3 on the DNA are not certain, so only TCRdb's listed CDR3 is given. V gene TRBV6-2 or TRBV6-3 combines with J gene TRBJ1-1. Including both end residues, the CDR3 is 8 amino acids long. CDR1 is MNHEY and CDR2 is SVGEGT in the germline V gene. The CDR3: CASSYTGG.

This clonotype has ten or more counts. In DNA, the CDR3 is TGTGCCAGTAGTATAGACGGGACAGTAAATCAGCCCCAGCATTTT. Residues: CASSIDGTVNQPQHF. The V and J genes are TRBV19 and TRBJ1-5, with 7 bases matching TRBD1. CDR1 is LNHDA, CDR2 SQIVND, per germline (reference sequence). V lost 0 bases, J lost 4 bases, and 3 bases stayed unmatched. The CDR3 runs 15 residues.

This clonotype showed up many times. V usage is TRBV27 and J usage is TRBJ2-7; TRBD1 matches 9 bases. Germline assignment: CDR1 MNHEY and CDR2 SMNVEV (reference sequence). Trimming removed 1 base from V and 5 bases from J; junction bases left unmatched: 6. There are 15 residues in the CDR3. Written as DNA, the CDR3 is TGTGCCAGCAGTTTATGGGGGACAGGGCAGAACGAGCAGTACTTC. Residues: CASSLWGTGQNEQYF.

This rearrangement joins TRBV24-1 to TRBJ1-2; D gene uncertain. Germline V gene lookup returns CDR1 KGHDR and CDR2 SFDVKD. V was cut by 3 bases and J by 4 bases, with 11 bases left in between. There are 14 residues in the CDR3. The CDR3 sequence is CATSDNTRAYGYTF. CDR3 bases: TGTGCCACCAGTGATAACACTAGGGCCTATGGCTACACCTTC.

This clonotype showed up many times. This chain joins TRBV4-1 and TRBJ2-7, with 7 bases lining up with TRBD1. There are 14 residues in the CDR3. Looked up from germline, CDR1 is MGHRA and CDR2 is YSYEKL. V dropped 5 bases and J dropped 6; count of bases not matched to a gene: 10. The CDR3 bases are TGCGCCAGCAGCTCCAGTCTGACAGGGCTCGAGCAGTACTTC. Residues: CASSSSLTGLEQYF.

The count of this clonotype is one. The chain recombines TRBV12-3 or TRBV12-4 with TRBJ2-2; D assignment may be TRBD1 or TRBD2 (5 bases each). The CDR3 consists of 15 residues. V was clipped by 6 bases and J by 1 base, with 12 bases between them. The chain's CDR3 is CASRHGTENTGELFF. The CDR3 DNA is TGTGCCAGCAGACACGGGACCGAGAACACCGGGGAGCTGTTTTTT.

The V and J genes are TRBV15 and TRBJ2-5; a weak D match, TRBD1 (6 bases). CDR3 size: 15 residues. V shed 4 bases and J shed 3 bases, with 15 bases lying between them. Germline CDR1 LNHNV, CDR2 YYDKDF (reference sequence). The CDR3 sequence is CATSTGQGMKETQYF. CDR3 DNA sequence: TGTGCCACCAGCACTGGGCAGGGGATGAAAGAGACCCAGTACTTC.

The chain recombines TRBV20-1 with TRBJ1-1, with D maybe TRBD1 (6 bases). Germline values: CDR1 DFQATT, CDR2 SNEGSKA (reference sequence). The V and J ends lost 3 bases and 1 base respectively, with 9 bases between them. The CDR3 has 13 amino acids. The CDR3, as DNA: TGCAGTGCTAGGGTGACAGGGAACACTGAAGCTTTCTTT. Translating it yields CSARVTGNTEAFF.

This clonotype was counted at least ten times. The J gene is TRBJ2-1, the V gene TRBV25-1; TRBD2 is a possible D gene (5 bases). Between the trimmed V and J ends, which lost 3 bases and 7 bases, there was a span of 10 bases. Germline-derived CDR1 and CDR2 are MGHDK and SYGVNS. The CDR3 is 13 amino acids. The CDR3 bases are TGTGCCAGCAGTGACCCGACTATAAATGAGCAGTTCTTC. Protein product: CASSDPTINEQFF.

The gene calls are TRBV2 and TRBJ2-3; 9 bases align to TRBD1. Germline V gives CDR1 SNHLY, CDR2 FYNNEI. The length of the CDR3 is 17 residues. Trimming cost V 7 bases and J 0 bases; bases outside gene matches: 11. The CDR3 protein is CASKRDRASPSTDTQYF. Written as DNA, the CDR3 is TGTGCCAGCAAGCGGGACAGGGCAAGCCCTAGCACAGATACGCAGTATTTT. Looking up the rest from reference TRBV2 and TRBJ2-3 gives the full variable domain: EPEVTQTPSHQVTQMGQEVILRCVPISNHLYFYWYRQILGQKVEFLVSFYNNEISEKSEIFDDQFSVERPDGSNFTLKIRSTKLEDSAMYFCASKRDRASPSTDTQYFGPGTRLTVL.

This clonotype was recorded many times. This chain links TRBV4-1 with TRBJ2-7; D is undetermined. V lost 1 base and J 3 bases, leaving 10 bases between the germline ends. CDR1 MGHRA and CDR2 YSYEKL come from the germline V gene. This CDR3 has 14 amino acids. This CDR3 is CASSQVTTYYEQYF. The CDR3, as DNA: TGCGCCAGCAGCCAAGTAACTACCTACTACGAGCAGTACTTC.

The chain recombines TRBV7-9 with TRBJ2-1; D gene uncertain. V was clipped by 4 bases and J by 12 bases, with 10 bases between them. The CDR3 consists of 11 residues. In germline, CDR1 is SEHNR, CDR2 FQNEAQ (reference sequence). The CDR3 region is CASSSSYGQFF. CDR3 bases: TGTGCCAGCAGCTCATCCTATGGGCAGTTCTTC.

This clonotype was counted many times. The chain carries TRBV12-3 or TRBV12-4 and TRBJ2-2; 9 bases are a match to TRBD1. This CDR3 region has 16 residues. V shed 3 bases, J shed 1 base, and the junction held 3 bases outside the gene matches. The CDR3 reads CASSFGGQGNTGELFF. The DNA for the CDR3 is TGTGCCAGCAGTTTTGGGGGACAGGGGAACACCGGGGAGCTGTTTTTT.

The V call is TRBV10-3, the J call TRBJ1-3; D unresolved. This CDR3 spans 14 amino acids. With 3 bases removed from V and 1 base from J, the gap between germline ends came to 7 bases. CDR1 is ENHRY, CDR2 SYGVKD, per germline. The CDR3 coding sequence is TGTGCCATCAGTGAAAACAGATCTGGAAACACCATATATTTT. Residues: CAISENRSGNTIYF.